Detailed here is one T cell receptor beta chain. After removal of 8 bases from V and 6 bases from J, the junction contained 9 bases not matched to a gene. There are 15 residues in the CDR3. Germline CDR1 LNHDA, CDR2 SQIVND (reference sequence). The data are from a study of blood T cell repertoires in COVID-19. Authors' analysis steps: Nucleated cell counts were estimated from reference gene primer amplification. Sequencing was performed with immunoSEQ multiplex PCR; in TCRdb, only in-frame clones are kept and a portion is missing. V, J and clone size derive from that table, while D and trimming were established from the DNA sequence. The data show 80,000 to 100,000 clones, 80% seen once.

The TCR comes from a woman in her 70s with acute or convalescent COVID-19. The sequenced material came from peripheral blood. The V call is TRBV19, the J call TRBJ2-1; 11 bases map to TRBD2. The CDR3 loop reads CASSYLAGGGNEQFF. The CDR3 DNA is TGTGCCAGTTCCTATCTAGCGGGGGGAGGCAATGAGCAGTTCTTC.